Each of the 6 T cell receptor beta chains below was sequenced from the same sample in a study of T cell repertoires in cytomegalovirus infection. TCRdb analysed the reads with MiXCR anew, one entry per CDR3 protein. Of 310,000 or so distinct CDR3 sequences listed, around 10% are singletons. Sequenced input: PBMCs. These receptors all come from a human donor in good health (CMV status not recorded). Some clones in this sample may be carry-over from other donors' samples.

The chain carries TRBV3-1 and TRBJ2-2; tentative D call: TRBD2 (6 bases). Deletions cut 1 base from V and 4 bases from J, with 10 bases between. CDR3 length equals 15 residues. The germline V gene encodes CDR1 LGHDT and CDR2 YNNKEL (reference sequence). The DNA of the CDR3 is TGTGCCAGCAGCCAAGGGACGGGGGTCACCGGGGAGCTGTTTTTT. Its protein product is CASSQGTGVTGELFF.

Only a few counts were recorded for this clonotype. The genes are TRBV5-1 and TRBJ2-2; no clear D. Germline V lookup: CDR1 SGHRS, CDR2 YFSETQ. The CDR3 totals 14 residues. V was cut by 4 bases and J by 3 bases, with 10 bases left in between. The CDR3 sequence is CASSLSPDTGELFF. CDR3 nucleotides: TGCGCCAGCAGCCTAAGTCCAGACACCGGGGAGCTGTTTTTT. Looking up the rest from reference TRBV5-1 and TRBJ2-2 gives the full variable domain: KAGVTQTPRYLIKTRGQQVTLSCSPISGHRSVSWYQQTPGQGLQFLFEYFSETQRNKGNFPGRFSGRQFSNSRSEMNVSTLELGDSALYLCASSLSPDTGELFFGEGSRLTVL.

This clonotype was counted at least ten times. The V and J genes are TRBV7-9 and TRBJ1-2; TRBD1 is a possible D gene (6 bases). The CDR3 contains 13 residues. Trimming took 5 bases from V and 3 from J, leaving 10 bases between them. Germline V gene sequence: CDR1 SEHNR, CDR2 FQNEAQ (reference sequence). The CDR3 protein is CASSERQDYGYTF. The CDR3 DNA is TGTGCCAGCAGCGAAAGACAGGACTATGGCTACACCTTC. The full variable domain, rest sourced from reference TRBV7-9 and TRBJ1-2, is DTGVSQNPRHKITKRGQNVTFRCDPISEHNRLYWYRQTLGQGPEFLTYFQNEAQLEKSRLLSDRFSAERPKGSFSTLEIQRTEQGDSAMYLCASSERQDYGYTFGSGTRLTVV.

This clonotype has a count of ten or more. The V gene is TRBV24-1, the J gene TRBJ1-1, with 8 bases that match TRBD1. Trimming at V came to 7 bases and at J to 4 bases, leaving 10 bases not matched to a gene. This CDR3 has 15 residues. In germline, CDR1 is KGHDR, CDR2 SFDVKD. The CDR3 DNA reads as TGTGCCACCAGCATTCAGGGGGCCCGGGGCACTGAAGCTTTCTTT. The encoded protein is CATSIQGARGTEAFF.

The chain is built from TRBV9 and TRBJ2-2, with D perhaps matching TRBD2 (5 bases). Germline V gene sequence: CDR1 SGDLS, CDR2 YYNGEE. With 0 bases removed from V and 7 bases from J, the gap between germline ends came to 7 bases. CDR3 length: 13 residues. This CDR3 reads CASSVAGNGELFF. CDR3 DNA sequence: TGTGCCAGCAGCGTAGCGGGGAACGGGGAGCTGTTTTTT.

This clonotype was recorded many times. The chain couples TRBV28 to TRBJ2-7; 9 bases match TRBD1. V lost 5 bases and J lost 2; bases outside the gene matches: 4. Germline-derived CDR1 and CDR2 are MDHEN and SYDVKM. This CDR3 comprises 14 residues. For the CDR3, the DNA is TGTGCCAGCAGTCCCCGGGACAGGGCCTACGAGCAGTACTTC. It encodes CASSPRDRAYEQYF.